Listed below are T cell receptor beta chains from one sample, sequenced in a study of T cells in Graves' hyperthyroidism and ophthalmopathy. TCRdb called the multiplex PCR reads again in MiXCR, with one record for every CDR3 protein. The data hold a few hundred thousand distinct CDR3 sequences, with about 18% observed a single time. Sequenced: blood. All receptors derive from a man younger than 35 with Graves' ophthalmopathy. Both conserved end residues are part of each CDR3. Fields, in order: J gene, V gene, D gene, clone size, CDR3 protein, CDR3 DNA. D genes are given only for firm matches. Some rows mark clone size as missing; the rest say once, few, many or name a class of expanded clone.

>TRBJ2-7|TRBV28|TRBD1|many
CASRKPGQGAYEQYF
TGTGCCAGCAGGAAGCCGGGACAGGGAGCCTACGAGCAGTACTTC
>TRBJ2-7|TRBV7-9|TRBD1|NA
CASRDTGTGTYEQYF
TGTGCCAGCAGGGACACCGGGACAGGGACCTACGAGCAGTACTTC
>TRBJ1-1|TRBV7-9|NA|many
CASSFGGLNTEAFF
TGTGCCAGCAGCTTCGGAGGGCTGAACACTGAAGCTTTCTTT
>TRBJ2-7|TRBV11-2|NA|many
CASSLSGVGSYEQYF
TGTGCCAGCAGCTTATCGGGGGTCGGCTCCTACGAGCAGTACTTC
>TRBJ2-3|TRBV20-1|NA|many
CSARSPVGGGTDTQYF
TGCAGTGCTAGATCCCCGGTAGGGGGAGGCACAGATACGCAGTATTTT
>TRBJ1-1|TRBV11-3|NA|few
CASSLGDLGEAFF
TGTGCCAGCAGCTTAGGAGACCTCGGTGAAGCTTTCTTT
>TRBJ2-7|TRBV11-1|TRBD1|many
CASSGTGLYYEQYF
TGTGCCAGCTCCGGGACAGGGTTATACTACGAGCAGTACTTC
>TRBJ2-1|TRBV7-9|TRBD2|few
CASSNSGGAYFNNEQFF
TGTGCCAGCAGTAATAGCGGGGGGGCCTATTTTAACAATGAGCAGTTCTTC
>TRBJ2-6|TRBV7-7|NA|NA
CASSLVPGANVLTF
TGTGCCAGCAGCTTAGTACCTGGGGCCAACGTCCTGACTTTC
>TRBJ1-1|TRBV20-1|TRBD1|many
CSANGDRGWSEAFF
TGCAGTGCTAACGGAGACAGGGGATGGTCTGAAGCTTTCTTT
>TRBJ1-1|TRBV3-1|TRBD1|many
CASSQDQGQEGPEAFF
TGTGCCAGCAGCCAAGATCAGGGACAGGAGGGGCCTGAAGCTTTCTTT
>TRBJ2-5|TRBV6-1|TRBD1|many
CASSEASPLTGGMRETQYF
TGTGCCAGCAGTGAAGCCTCCCCCCTTACAGGGGGCATGAGGGAGACCCAGTACTTC
>TRBJ2-1|TRBV11-2|NA|many
CASSLGFRGAPYNEQFF
TGTGCCAGCAGCTTAGGGTTTCGGGGGGCCCCTTACAATGAGCAGTTCTTC
>TRBJ1-2|TRBV4-1|NA|many
CASSRASARAGYTF
TGCGCCAGCAGCCGAGCCTCCGCGAGGGCCGGCTACACCTTC
>TRBJ1-5|TRBV4-1|NA|NA
CASSQDSPVGRIHQPQHF
TGCGCCAGCAGCCAAGATTCCCCGGTAGGGCGCATCCATCAGCCCCAGCATTTT
>TRBJ1-1|TRBV11-2|NA|many
CASSLEQITEAFF
TGTGCCAGCAGCTTAGAACAGATCACTGAAGCTTTCTTT
>TRBJ2-5|TRBV12-3/TRBV12-4|NA|few
CASSSGRPEGETQYF
TGTGCCAGCAGTTCGGGACGCCCGGAGGGGGAGACCCAGTACTTC
>TRBJ2-1|TRBV19|TRBD2|NA
CASSMSAGSYNEQFF
TGTGCCAGTAGTATGTCAGCGGGGTCCTACAATGAGCAGTTCTTC
>TRBJ2-1|TRBV6-2/TRBV6-3|TRBD2|NA
CASSDQWTSGRYNEQFF
TGTGCCAGCAGTGATCAATGGACTAGCGGGAGGTACAATGAGCAGTTCTTC
>TRBJ2-7|TRBV11-2|NA|many
CASSLEPFSGEQYF
TGTGCCAGCAGCTTAGAGCCATTCTCCGGCGAGCAGTACTTC
>TRBJ2-3|TRBV29-1|TRBD1|NA
CSVESTPGQGADTQYF
TGCAGCGTTGAATCCACCCCCGGACAGGGGGCAGATACGCAGTATTTT
>TRBJ1-1|TRBV12-3/TRBV12-4|NA|many
CASSFPIMNTEAFF
TGTGCCAGCAGTTTCCCGATAATGAACACTGAAGCTTTCTTT
>TRBJ2-1|TRBV10-2|TRBD1|NA
CAGSGQVGIDEQFF
TGCGCCGGCAGTGGACAGGTGGGGATCGATGAGCAGTTCTTC
>TRBJ2-1|TRBV5-4|TRBD2|NA
CASSLVGGGEQFF
TGTGCCAGCAGCTTGGTGGGGGGGGGAGAGCAGTTCTTC
>TRBJ1-1|TRBV12-3/TRBV12-4|NA|NA
CASSLHWSGNTEAFF
TGTGCCAGCAGTTTGCATTGGTCAGGGAACACTGAAGCTTTCTTT
>TRBJ2-2|TRBV20-1|TRBD1|few
CSVYRGVGTGELFF
TGCAGTGTGTACAGGGGCGTTGGGACCGGGGAGCTGTTTTTT
>TRBJ2-7|TRBV7-9|NA|many
CASSSTPTSYEQYF
TGTGCCAGCAGCTCAACCCCCACTTCCTACGAGCAGTACTTC
>TRBJ2-2|TRBV2|TRBD1|few
CASSGPPPRQGHTGELFF
TGTGCCAGCAGTGGGCCCCCCCCCCGACAGGGTCACACCGGGGAGCTGTTTTTT
>TRBJ1-6|TRBV12-3/TRBV12-4|NA|few
CASAEGTPWVDNSPLHF
TGTGCCAGCGCAGAGGGGACCCCGTGGGTCGATAATTCACCCCTCCACTTT
>TRBJ1-1|TRBV20-1|NA|many
CSAPRTPNTEAFF
TGCAGTGCTCCTCGAACCCCGAACACTGAAGCTTTCTTT
>TRBJ1-2|TRBV2|TRBD1|many
CASSEAGLWGTAFYGYTF
TGTGCCAGCAGTGAAGCGGGCCTTTGGGGGACAGCTTTCTATGGCTACACCTTC